This TCR beta chain is drawn from a study of T cell responses to AZD1222 COVID-19 vaccine. TCRdb keeps only in-frame clones here, not all; method: immunoSEQ multiplex PCR. The sample records some 64,000 clones, less than 90% being singletons. The CDR3 loop spans 18 amino acids. Germline V gene lookup returns CDR1 ENHRY and CDR2 SYGVKD. The V end lost 0 bases, the J end lost 1 base, and 18 bases lay between the germline ends. General observations from the study: Two doses of AZD1222 preceded a rise in Spike-specific TCR breadth and depth. Regions 160-218 and 743-854 dominated among vaccine-associated CD4 TCRs spanning spike. It should be noted that donors were predominantly white British and more often female, and clonal diversity was possibly underestimated.

As to this clone: Its specificity is not known.

This chain joins TRBV10-3 and TRBJ1-1, with a tentative D call TRBD1 (5 bases). The sequence came from an adult in good health. The sample was peripheral blood, taken on day 0 of AZD1222 vaccination. The CDR3 bases are TGTGCCATCAGTGAGTCTTCCGGGGGAGGTGGGACGAACACTGAAGCTTTCTTT. Translating it yields CAISESSGGGGTNTEAFF.